One and the same sample provided the 17 T cell receptor beta chains below, sequenced in a study of T cell repertoires in cytomegalovirus infection. Each CDR3 protein gets one entry after TCRdb re-called the reads with MiXCR. The data show about 360,000 distinct CDR3 sequences, roughly 34% seen once. No cognate antigen is known for these TCRs. Here the sequenced sample was cultured PBMCs, taken from culture after CMV antigen stimulation. Source of these receptors: a human donor in good health (CMV status not recorded). Some clones in this sample may be carry-over from other donors' samples.

The rearrangement uses TRBV7-6 and TRBJ2-7; D is possibly TRBD1 or TRBD2 (5 bases each). There are 12 residues in the CDR3. Germline CDR1 reads SGHVS; CDR2 reads FNYEAQ. Trimming shortened V by 7 bases and J by 7 bases, and 14 bases separated the two germline ends. Here the CDR3 DNA reads TGTGCCAGCACTCGTGAGGGGAGTGAGCAGTACTTC. Protein product: CASTREGSEQYF. Supplemented by reference TRBV7-6 and TRBJ2-7, the full variable domain reads GAGVSQSPRYKVTKRGQDVALRCDPISGHVSLYWYRQALGQGPEFLTYFNYEAQQDKSGLPNDRFSAERPEGSISTLTIQRTEQRDSAMYRCASTREGSEQYFGPGTRLTVT.

This clonotype was recorded a few times. V is TRBV6-1 and J is TRBJ2-5, with 11 nucleotides matching TRBD2. Germline loops: CDR1 MNHNS, CDR2 SASEGT. CDR3 size: 17 residues. Trimming removed 6 bases from V and 0 bases from J; junction bases left unmatched: 9. CDR3 loop: CASSLGVTSGNQETQYF. CDR3 DNA: TGTGCCAGCAGCTTAGGGGTGACTAGCGGGAACCAAGAGACCCAGTACTTC.

This clonotype has more than one count but fewer than ten. The chain couples TRBV7-6 to TRBJ2-1, with D tentatively TRBD1 or TRBD2 (5 bases each). V was pared by 2 bases and J by 7 bases, with 18 bases between. The CDR3 length is 16 residues. The germline CDR1 and CDR2 sequences are SGHVS and FNYEAQ. This CDR3 reads CASSLMVRAGFNEQFF. CDR3 nucleotides: TGTGCCAGCAGCTTAATGGTGAGGGCAGGGTTTAATGAGCAGTTCTTC. The variable domain in full, completed from reference TRBV7-6 and TRBJ2-1, reads GAGVSQSPRYKVTKRGQDVALRCDPISGHVSLYWYRQALGQGPEFLTYFNYEAQQDKSGLPNDRFSAERPEGSISTLTIQRTEQRDSAMYRCASSLMVRAGFNEQFFGPGTRLTVL.

The rearrangement uses TRBV11-2 and TRBJ2-3, with a possible D match to TRBD2 (5 bases). The germline gives CDR1 SGHAT, CDR2 FQNNGV. V lost 5 bases, J lost 0 bases, and 15 bases lay in between. CDR3 length: 16 residues. In DNA form, the CDR3 reads TGTGCCAGCAGCCGATCCCCTAGCCGAAGCACAGATACGCAGTATTTT. This gives the protein CASSRSPSRSTDTQYF.

The chain couples TRBV5-1 to TRBJ2-7, with 8 positions matching TRBD1. The CDR3 length is 14 residues. The ends lost 5 bases at V and 2 bases at J; junction bases unmatched: 6. Germline V CDR1 and CDR2: SGHRS, YFSETQ. The CDR3 DNA is TGCGCCAGCAGATCGGACAGGGAAGCCTACGAGCAGTACTTC. It specifies CASRSDREAYEQYF.

In DNA, the CDR3 is TGTGCCACCAGTGATTTCGGACCAGGGGGAAGGGGCACAGATACGCAGTATTTT. It encodes CATSDFGPGGRGTDTQYF. J is TRBJ2-3 and V is TRBV24-1; 7 positions agree with TRBD1. The V and J ends lost 1 base and 1 base, in that order; junction bases with no gene match: 10. This CDR3 has 18 residues. Germline V lookup: CDR1 KGHDR, CDR2 SFDVKD.

In this sample, this clonotype turned up a few times. The V and J genes are TRBV7-2 and TRBJ1-4; possible D gene TRBD1, 6 bases. The CDR3 sequence is 15 residues long. Looked up from germline, CDR1 is SGHTA and CDR2 is FQGNSA. V was clipped by 0 bases and J by 1 base, with 6 bases between them. CDR3 coding DNA: TGTGCCAGCAGCTTAGCGACAGGAACTAATGAAAAACTGTTTTTT. Translation: CASSLATGTNEKLFF. The entire variable domain, with the rest obtained from reference TRBV7-2 and TRBJ1-4, is as follows: GAGVSQSPSNKVTEKGKDVELRCDPISGHTALYWYRQSLGQGLEFLIYFQGNSAPDKSGLPSDRFSAERTGGSVSTLTIQRTQQEDSAVYLCASSLATGTNEKLFFGSGTQLSVL.

The V and J genes are TRBV7-2 and TRBJ1-1; D unclear. The V and J ends lost 0 bases and 11 bases respectively, with 22 bases between them. This CDR3 is built from 16 residues. Germline CDR1 SGHTA, CDR2 FQGNSA. The CDR3 reads CASSLALRGPLTGAFF. CDR3 DNA: TGTGCCAGCAGCTTAGCGCTAAGAGGACCCCTCACTGGGGCTTTCTTT.

V is TRBV19 and J is TRBJ2-1; maybe TRBD2 (6 bases). The ends were cut back, 10 bases at V and 10 bases at J, with 17 bases in the middle. CDR3 length equals 12 residues. In germline, CDR1 is LNHDA, CDR2 SQIVND (reference sequence). The CDR3 is CATDRREGEQFF. The CDR3 DNA follows: TGTGCCACAGATCGGCGGGAAGGGGAGCAGTTCTTC.

This clonotype has more than one count but fewer than ten. The chain employs TRBV7-2 and TRBJ2-7, with 9 positions matching TRBD2. J lost 5 bases, V lost 1 base, and 6 bases had no gene match. The CDR3 is 15 amino acids. Germline V lookup: CDR1 SGHTA, CDR2 FQGNSA. CDR3 region: CASSLVVAGVDEQYF. CDR3 DNA sequence: TGTGCCAGCAGCTTAGTGGTAGCGGGAGTGGACGAGCAGTACTTC.

This clonotype was recorded many times. The DNA of the CDR3 is TGTGCCAGCAGCTCGGACAGTCCTAACTATGGCTACACCTTC. Protein sequence: CASSSDSPNYGYTF. This sequence joins TRBV7-8 and TRBJ1-2, with a possible D match to TRBD1 (6 bases). Germline loops: CDR1 SGHVS, CDR2 FQNEAQ. This CDR3 has 14 residues. With 4 bases removed from V and 0 bases from J, the gap between germline ends came to 9 bases.

This chain joins TRBV20-1 and TRBJ2-2, with 11 bases matching TRBD2. This CDR3 is built from 18 residues. Losses at the gene ends were 6 bases for V and 3 bases for J; bases not matched to a gene: 15. The V gene's germline CDR1 is DFQATT and CDR2 SNEGSKA (reference sequence). CDR3 region: CSARERTSGRAYTGELFF. The CDR3 DNA sequence: TGCAGTGCCCGGGAGCGGACTAGCGGGCGGGCTTACACCGGGGAGCTGTTTTTT.

CDR3 sequence: CASSLPNRGTEAFF. The CDR3 nucleotides read TGTGCCAGCAGCTTACCTAACAGGGGGACTGAAGCTTTCTTT. J is TRBJ1-1 and V is TRBV5-6; the match to TRBD1 covers 8 bases. The CDR3 contains 14 residues. Germline CDR1 is SGHDT and CDR2 is YYEEEE. After removal of 2 bases from V and 5 bases from J, the junction contained 5 bases not matched to a gene.

The sample holds many counts of this clonotype. Relative to the germline gene, one junction end is altered; a read error may explain this. The chain couples TRBV6-2 or TRBV6-3 to TRBJ2-3; 7 nucleotides match TRBD1. The CDR3 runs to 15 residues. The germline V gene has CDR1 MNHEY and CDR2 SVGEGT. The CDR3 spells CASSPVYQTGKGRHF. The CDR3 nucleotides read TGTGCCAGCAGCCCCGTATACCAGACAGGGAAGGGTCGGCATTTT.

The genes are TRBV7-3 and TRBJ2-1; D gene uncertain. Per the germline V gene, CDR1 is SGHTA and CDR2 is FQGTGA. Trimming removed 2 bases from V and 4 bases from J, with 6 bases in between. The CDR3 totals 13 residues. The CDR3 reads CASSLYEYNEQFF. CDR3 coding DNA: TGTGCCAGCAGCTTATACGAGTACAATGAGCAGTTCTTC. The entire variable domain, with the rest obtained from reference TRBV7-3 and TRBJ2-1, is as follows: GAGVSQTPSNKVTEKGKYVELRCDPISGHTALYWYRQSLGQGPEFLIYFQGTGAADDSGLPNDRFFAVRPEGSVSTLKIQRTERGDSAVYLCASSLYEYNEQFFGPGTRLTVL.

V is TRBV10-1 and J is TRBJ2-1, with a possible D match to TRBD2 (6 bases). The germline CDR1 and CDR2 sequences are WNHNN and SYGVQD (reference sequence). The V end was cut by 4 bases, the J end by 2 bases, with 12 bases between. This CDR3 comprises 15 residues. Written as DNA, the CDR3 is TGCGCCAGCAGTGGGAATAGCGGCACCTACAATGAGCAGTTCTTC. Translating gives CASSGNSGTYNEQFF.

This clonotype appeared many times. The rearrangement uses TRBV19 and TRBJ2-3, with D unclear. CDR1 is LNHDA, CDR2 SQIVND, per germline (reference sequence). Trimming shortened V by 3 bases and J by 1 base, and 11 bases separated the two germline ends. The length of the CDR3 is 15 residues. Here the CDR3 DNA reads TGTGCCAGTAGTATTGCACGAATAGGCACAGATACGCAGTATTTT. Translating it yields CASSIARIGTDTQYF.